The 16 T cell receptor beta chains presented below share a single source sample, sequenced in a study of control samples from healthy donors and cancer patients. Libraries were prepared by immunoSEQ multiplex PCR; TCRdb keeps only in-frame clonotypes and omits some of them. Here the sample spans 75,000 to 90,000 clones, approximately 91% being singletons. The specimen was blood. The receptors stem from a man aged 50-60 years in good health.

This chain uses TRBV7-9 with TRBJ2-7; D possibly corresponds to TRBD1 (6 bases). This CDR3 spans 14 amino acids. Trimming took off 7 bases at V and 7 bases at J, with 20 bases between the two ends. Germline values: CDR1 SEHNR, CDR2 FQNEAQ (reference sequence). This chain's CDR3 is CASTKEGECLEQYF. CDR3 DNA sequence: TGTGCCAGCACGAAAGAGGGGGAATGCCTGGAGCAGTACTTC.

This clone was seen just once. The genes are TRBV6-5 and TRBJ1-1; D might be TRBD1 (6 bases). Trimming left V 2 bases short and J 1 base short, with 11 bases between. The germline V gene has CDR1 MNHEY and CDR2 SVGAGI. The CDR3 loop spans 15 amino acids. The CDR3 spells CASSYLGQQNTEAFF. The DNA of the CDR3 is TGTGCCAGCAGTTACCTCGGACAGCAGAACACTGAAGCTTTCTTT.

The genes are TRBV6-2 or TRBV6-3 and TRBJ1-2; D is undetermined. This CDR3 has 12 amino acids. V lost 5 bases and J lost 5, with 9 bases in between. Germline CDR1 MNHEY, CDR2 SVGEGT. The CDR3 bases are TGTGCCAGCAGTACGGACGGGTATGGCTACACCTTC. Amino acid sequence: CASSTDGYGYTF.

The CDR3 reads CASSGQGYTEAFF. In nucleotides, the CDR3 is TGTGCCAGCAGCGGACAGGGGTACACTGAAGCTTTCTTT. The chain recombines TRBV7-3 with TRBJ1-1, with TRBD1 identical over 9 bases. This CDR3 is 13 amino acids long. Germline CDR1 and CDR2: SGHTA and FQGTGA. V dropped 5 bases and J dropped 3; count of bases not matched to a gene: 1.

The chain links TRBV19 to TRBJ1-5, with 9 bases that match TRBD1. This CDR3 region has 14 residues. Per germline, CDR1 LNHDA and CDR2 SQIVND (reference sequence). The junction had 2 bases not matched to a gene; V was cut back by 4 bases and J by 4 bases. CDR3 nucleotides: TGTGCCAGTAGTACGGGGACAGGGAATCAGCCCCAGCATTTT. This codes for CASSTGTGNQPQHF.

V gene TRBV30 combines with J gene TRBJ1-5, with D tentatively TRBD1 (6 bases). Germline CDR1 GTSNPN, CDR2 SVGIG (reference sequence). The CDR3 loop spans 13 amino acids. The V end was cut by 1 base, the J end by 7 bases, with 11 bases between. The CDR3 DNA follows: TGTGCCTGGAGTGAGGGGGGGCACCAGCCCCAGCATTTT. Encoded protein: CAWSEGGHQPQHF.

The V and J genes are TRBV7-2 and TRBJ1-3; D unclear. The CDR3 length is 15 residues. Trimming left V 5 bases short and J 0 bases short, with 11 bases between. Per the germline V gene, CDR1 is SGHTA and CDR2 is FQGNSA. The CDR3 is CASSLESFSGNTIYF. In DNA, the CDR3 is TGTGCCAGCAGCCTAGAGAGCTTCTCTGGAAACACCATATATTTT.

This clone was detected a few times. CDR3 sequence: CASSFDGYQPQHF. The CDR3 region has the DNA TGTGCCAGCAGCTTTGACGGCTATCAGCCCCAGCATTTT. This chain uses TRBV7-9 with TRBJ1-5, with D unresolved. CDR1 and CDR2 (germline): SEHNR, FQNEAQ (reference sequence). There are 13 residues in the CDR3. Between the trimmed V and J ends, which lost 3 bases and 5 bases, there was a span of 8 bases. Variable domain in full (rest from reference TRBV7-9 and TRBJ1-5): DTGVSQNPRHKITKRGQNVTFRCDPISEHNRLYWYRQTLGQGPEFLTYFQNEAQLEKSRLLSDRFSAERPKGSFSTLEIQRTEQGDSAMYLCASSFDGYQPQHFGDGTRLSIL.

The count of this clone is one. The rearrangement joins TRBV30 to TRBJ2-7; no clear D gene. Germline V lookup: CDR1 GTSNPN, CDR2 SVGIG (reference sequence). The CDR3 runs to 13 residues. Trimming stripped 3 bases from V and 3 bases from J, with 12 bases between. CDR3 loop: CAWSQPPVYEQYF. In DNA form, the CDR3 reads TGTGCCTGGAGCCAACCCCCAGTCTACGAGCAGTACTTC.

This chain links TRBV5-6 with TRBJ2-2; a weak D match, TRBD1 (5 bases). V was shortened by 3 bases and J by 5 bases, with 11 bases between the two germline ends. The CDR3 is made up of 14 amino acids. Per germline, CDR1 SGHDT and CDR2 YYEEEE. CDR3 nucleotide sequence: TGTGCCAGCAGCTCAGGGTTACCAACCGGGGAGCTGTTTTTT. The encoded protein is CASSSGLPTGELFF.

V is TRBV7-9 and J is TRBJ2-1; the match to TRBD1 covers 8 bases. The V and J ends lost 1 base and 4 bases, in that order; junction bases with no gene match: 9. The CDR3 sequence is 17 residues long. Germline V gives CDR1 SEHNR, CDR2 FQNEAQ (reference sequence). The CDR3 nucleotides are TGTGCCAGCAGCTTAGTCCCGACAGGGGACCTATACAATGAGCAGTTCTTC. Amino acids: CASSLVPTGDLYNEQFF.

The chain has TRBV9 and TRBJ2-7; D may be TRBD1 (6 bases). The germline gives CDR1 SGDLS, CDR2 YYNGEE. The V end was cut by 0 bases, the J end by 6 bases, with 13 bases between. CDR3 length: 14 amino acids. As DNA, the CDR3 is TGTGCCAGCAGCGTAGGGAACAGGGTGGGCGAGCAGTACTTC. This sequence encodes CASSVGNRVGEQYF.

The chain carries TRBV7-2 and TRBJ1-1, with D hard to call. Germline assignment: CDR1 SGHTA and CDR2 FQGNSA. This CDR3 is 14 amino acids long. The ends were cut back, 2 bases at V and 4 bases at J, with 11 bases in the middle. The DNA of the CDR3 is TGTGCCAGCAGCTTAAATGCGGGAGGCACTGAAGCTTTCTTT. It encodes CASSLNAGGTEAFF.

This clone was recorded once. The rearrangement joins TRBV9 to TRBJ2-5; D is uncertain. Germline-derived CDR1 and CDR2 are SGDLS and YYNGEE. Trimming removed 2 bases from V and 1 base from J, with 9 bases in between. The CDR3 has 14 residues. The CDR3 nucleotides are TGTGCCAGCAGCGTGGACGTCGTCCAAGAGACCCAGTACTTC. This translates into CASSVDVVQETQYF.

The genes are TRBV7-9 and TRBJ2-5, with 12 bases identical to TRBD2. This CDR3 spans 15 amino acids. Germline V gene sequence: CDR1 SEHNR, CDR2 FQNEAQ (reference sequence). The ends lost 2 bases at V and 5 bases at J; junction bases unmatched: 3. CDR3 DNA: TGTGCCAGCAGCTTACTAGCGGGGGGGCTCGAGACCCAGTACTTC. Translating it yields CASSLLAGGLETQYF.

The chain uses TRBV24-1 and TRBJ2-7; D is possibly TRBD2 (6 bases). The CDR3 covers 15 residues. Germline values: CDR1 KGHDR, CDR2 SFDVKD. Between the trimmed V and J ends, which lost 2 bases and 4 bases, there was a span of 14 bases. The CDR3: CATSDCPGLRYEQYF. In DNA, the CDR3 is TGTGCCACCAGTGATTGCCCGGGACTGCGATACGAGCAGTACTTC.